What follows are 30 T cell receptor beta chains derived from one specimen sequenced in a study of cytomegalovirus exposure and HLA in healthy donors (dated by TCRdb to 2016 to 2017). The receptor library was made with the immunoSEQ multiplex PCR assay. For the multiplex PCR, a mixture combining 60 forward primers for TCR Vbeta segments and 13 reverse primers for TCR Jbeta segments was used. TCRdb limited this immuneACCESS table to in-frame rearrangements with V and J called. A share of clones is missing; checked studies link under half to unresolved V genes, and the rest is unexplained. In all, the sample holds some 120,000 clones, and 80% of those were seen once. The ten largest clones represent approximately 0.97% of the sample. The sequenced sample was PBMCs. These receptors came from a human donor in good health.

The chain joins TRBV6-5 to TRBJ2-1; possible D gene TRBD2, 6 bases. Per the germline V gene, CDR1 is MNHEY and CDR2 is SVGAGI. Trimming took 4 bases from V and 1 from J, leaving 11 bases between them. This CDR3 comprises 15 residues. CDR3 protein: CASSSPTRSYNEQFF. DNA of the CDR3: TGTGCCAGCAGTTCCCCGACTAGGTCCTACAATGAGCAGTTCTTC.

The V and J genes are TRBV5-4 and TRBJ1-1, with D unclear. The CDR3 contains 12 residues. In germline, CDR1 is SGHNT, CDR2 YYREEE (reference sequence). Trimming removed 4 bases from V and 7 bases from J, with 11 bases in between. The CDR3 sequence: CASSSGRVEAFF. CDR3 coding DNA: TGTGCCAGCAGCAGCGGACGGGTTGAAGCTTTCTTT.

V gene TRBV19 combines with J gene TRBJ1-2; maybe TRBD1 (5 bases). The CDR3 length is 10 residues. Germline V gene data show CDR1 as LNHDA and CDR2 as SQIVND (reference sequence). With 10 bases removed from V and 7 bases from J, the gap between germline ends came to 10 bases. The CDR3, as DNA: TGTGCCACCGGAGACAGTGGCTACACCTTC. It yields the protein CATGDSGYTF.

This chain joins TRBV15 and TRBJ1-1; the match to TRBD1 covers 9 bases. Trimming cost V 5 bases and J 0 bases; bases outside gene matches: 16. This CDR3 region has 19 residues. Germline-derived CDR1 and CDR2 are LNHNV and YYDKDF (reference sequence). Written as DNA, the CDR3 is TGTGCCACCAGCGGAACCGGGACAGGGACTCGGATCATGAACACTGAAGCTTTCTTT. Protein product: CATSGTGTGTRIMNTEAFF.

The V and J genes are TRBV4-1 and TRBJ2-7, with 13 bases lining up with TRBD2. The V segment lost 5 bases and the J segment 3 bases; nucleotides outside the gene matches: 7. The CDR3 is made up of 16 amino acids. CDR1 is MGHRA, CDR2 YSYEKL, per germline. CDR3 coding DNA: TGCGCCAGCAGCTATTTCGGGACTAGCGGGAACTACGAGCAGTACTTC. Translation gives CASSYFGTSGNYEQYF.

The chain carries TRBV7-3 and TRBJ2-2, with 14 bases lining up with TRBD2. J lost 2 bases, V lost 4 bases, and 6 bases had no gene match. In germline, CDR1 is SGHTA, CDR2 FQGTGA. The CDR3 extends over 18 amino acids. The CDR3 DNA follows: TGTGCCAGCAGCTCGGTGGGACTAGCGGGGGATAACACCGGGGAGCTGTTTTTT. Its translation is CASSSVGLAGDNTGELFF.

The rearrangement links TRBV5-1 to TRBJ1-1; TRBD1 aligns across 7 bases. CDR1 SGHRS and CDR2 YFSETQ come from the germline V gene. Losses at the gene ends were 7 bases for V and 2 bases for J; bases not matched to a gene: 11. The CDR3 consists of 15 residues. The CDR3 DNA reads TGCGCCAGCTTTTCTTACAGGGGCCGTAACACTGAAGCTTTCTTT. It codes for CASFSYRGRNTEAFF.

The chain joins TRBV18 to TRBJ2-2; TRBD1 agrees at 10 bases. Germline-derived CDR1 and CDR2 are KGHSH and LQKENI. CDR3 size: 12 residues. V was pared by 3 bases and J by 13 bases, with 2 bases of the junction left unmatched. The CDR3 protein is CASSPDRGWLFF. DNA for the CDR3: TGTGCCAGCTCACCGGACAGGGGGTGGCTGTTTTTT. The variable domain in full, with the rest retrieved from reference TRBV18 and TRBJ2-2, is NAGVMQNPRHLVRRRGQEARLRCSPMKGHSHVYWYRQLPEEGLKFMVYLQKENIIDESGMPKERFSAEFPKEGPSILRIQQVVRGDSAAYFCASSPDRGWLFFGEGSRLTVL.

Here the CDR3 reads CASSKVPYTLDRETQYF. Here the CDR3 DNA reads TGTGCCAGCAGCAAAGTCCCTTATACACTAGACCGGGAGACCCAGTACTTC. The chain employs TRBV21-1 and TRBJ2-5; the D call TRBD2 from the table was never checked on the DNA. TRBV21-1 is given as a pseudogene. CDR3 length: 17 residues.

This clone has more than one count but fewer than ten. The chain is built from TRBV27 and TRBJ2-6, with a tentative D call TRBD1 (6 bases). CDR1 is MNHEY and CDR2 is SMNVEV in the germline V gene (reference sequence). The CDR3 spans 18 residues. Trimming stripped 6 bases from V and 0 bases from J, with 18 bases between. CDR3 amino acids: CASSSPGHPSSGANVLTF. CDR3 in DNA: TGTGCCAGCAGCTCCCCGGGACACCCGAGCTCTGGGGCCAACGTCCTGACTTTC.

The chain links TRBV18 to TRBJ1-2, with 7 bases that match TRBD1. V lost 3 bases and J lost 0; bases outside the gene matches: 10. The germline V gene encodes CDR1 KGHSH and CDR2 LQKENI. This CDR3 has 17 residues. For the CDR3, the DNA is TGTGCCAGCTCACCCGACCGACAGGGTCAGTCTAACTATGGCTACACCTTC. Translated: CASSPDRQGQSNYGYTF. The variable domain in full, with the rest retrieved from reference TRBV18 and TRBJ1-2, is NAGVMQNPRHLVRRRGQEARLRCSPMKGHSHVYWYRQLPEEGLKFMVYLQKENIIDESGMPKERFSAEFPKEGPSILRIQQVVRGDSAAYFCASSPDRQGQSNYGYTFGSGTRLTVV.

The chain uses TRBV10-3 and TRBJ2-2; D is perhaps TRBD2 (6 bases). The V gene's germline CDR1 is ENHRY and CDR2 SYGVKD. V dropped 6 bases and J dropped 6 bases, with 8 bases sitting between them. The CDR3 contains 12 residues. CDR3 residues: CAIRGEAGELFF. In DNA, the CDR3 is TGTGCCATCAGGGGGGAGGCCGGGGAGCTGTTTTTT.

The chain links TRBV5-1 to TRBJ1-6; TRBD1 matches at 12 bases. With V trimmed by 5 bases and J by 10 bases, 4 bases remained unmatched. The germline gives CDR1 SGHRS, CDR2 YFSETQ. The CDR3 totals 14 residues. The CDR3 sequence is CASRWDRGRSPLHF. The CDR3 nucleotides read TGCGCCAGCAGATGGGACAGGGGGCGATCACCCCTCCACTTT.

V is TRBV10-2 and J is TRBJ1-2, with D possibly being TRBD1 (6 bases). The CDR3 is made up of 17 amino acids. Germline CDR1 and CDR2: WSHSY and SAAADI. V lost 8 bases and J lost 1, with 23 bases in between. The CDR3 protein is CASWAVDLDRLNYGYTF. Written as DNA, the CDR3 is TGCGCCAGCTGGGCGGTGGACCTCGACAGGCTTAACTATGGCTACACCTTC.

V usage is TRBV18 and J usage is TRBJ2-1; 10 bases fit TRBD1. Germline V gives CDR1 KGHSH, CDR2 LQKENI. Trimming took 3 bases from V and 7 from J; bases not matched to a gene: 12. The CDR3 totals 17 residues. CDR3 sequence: CASSPTEWGQGKNEQFF. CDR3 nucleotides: TGTGCCAGCTCACCGACAGAATGGGGACAGGGGAAAAATGAGCAGTTCTTC.

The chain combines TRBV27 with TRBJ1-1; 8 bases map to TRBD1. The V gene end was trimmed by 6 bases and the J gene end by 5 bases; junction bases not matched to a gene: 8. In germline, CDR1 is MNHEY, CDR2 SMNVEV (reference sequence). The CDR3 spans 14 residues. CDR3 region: CASSSGGVGTEAFF. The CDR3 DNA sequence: TGTGCCAGCAGCTCAGGGGGCGTGGGGACTGAAGCTTTCTTT.

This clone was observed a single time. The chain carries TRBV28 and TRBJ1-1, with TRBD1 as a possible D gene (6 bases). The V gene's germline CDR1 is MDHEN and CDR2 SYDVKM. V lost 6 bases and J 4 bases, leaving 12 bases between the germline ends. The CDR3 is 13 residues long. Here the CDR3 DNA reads TGTGCCAGCAGCCACCGGGGGGCCACTGAAGCTTTCTTT. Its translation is CASSHRGATEAFF.

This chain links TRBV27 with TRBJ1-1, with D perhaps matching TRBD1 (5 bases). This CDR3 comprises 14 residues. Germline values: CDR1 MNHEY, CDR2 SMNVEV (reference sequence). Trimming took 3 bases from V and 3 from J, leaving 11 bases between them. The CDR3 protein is CASSFGQGDTEAFF. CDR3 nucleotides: TGTGCCAGCAGTTTCGGTCAGGGCGACACTGAAGCTTTCTTT.

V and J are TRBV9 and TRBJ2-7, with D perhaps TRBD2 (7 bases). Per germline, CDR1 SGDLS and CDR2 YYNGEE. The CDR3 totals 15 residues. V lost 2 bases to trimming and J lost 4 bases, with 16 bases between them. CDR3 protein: CASSVSGGGLYEQYF. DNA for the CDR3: TGTGCCAGCAGCGTCTCTGGCGGGGGCCTTTACGAGCAGTACTTC.

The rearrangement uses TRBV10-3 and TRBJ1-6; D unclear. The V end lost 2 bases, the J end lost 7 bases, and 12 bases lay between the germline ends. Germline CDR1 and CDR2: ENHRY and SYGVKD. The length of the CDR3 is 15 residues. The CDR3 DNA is TGTGCCATCAGTGAGCTAGGAAGCATGAATTCACCCCTCCACTTT. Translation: CAISELGSMNSPLHF.

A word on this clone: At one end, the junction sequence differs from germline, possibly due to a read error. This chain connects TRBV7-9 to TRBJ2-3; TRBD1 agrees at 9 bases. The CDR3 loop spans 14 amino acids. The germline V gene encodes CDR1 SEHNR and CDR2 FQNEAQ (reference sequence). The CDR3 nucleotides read TGTGCCAGCAGCCCGGGACAGGGAAACAGATACGCAGTATTT. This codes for CASSPGQGNRYAVF.

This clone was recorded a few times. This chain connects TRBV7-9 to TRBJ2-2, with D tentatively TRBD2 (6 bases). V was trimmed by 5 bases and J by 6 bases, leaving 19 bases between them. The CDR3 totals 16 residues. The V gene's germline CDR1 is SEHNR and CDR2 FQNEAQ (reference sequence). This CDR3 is CASSPLEGNLAGELFF. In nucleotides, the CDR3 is TGTGCCAGCAGCCCCCTGGAGGGGAATTTAGCCGGGGAGCTGTTTTTT.

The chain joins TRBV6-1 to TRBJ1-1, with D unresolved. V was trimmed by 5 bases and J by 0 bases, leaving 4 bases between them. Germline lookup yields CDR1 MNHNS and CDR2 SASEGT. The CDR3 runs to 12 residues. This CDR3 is CASSQLNTEAFF. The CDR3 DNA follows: TGTGCCAGCAGTCAGTTGAACACTGAAGCTTTCTTT.

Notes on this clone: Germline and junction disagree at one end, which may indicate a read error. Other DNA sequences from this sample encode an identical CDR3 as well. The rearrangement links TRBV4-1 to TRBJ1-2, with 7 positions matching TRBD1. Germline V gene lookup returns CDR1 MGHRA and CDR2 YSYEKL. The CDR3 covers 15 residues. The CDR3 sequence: CASSQDLEGAYGYTF. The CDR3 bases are TGTGCCAGCAGCCAAGATCTGGAGGGGGCCTATGGCTACACCTTC.

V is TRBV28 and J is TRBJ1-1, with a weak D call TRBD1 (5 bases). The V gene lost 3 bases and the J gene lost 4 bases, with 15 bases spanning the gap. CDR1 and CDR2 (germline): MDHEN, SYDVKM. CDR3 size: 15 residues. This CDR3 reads CASSLGGLSSTEAFF. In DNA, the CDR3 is TGTGCCAGCAGTTTGGGGGGTTTGAGTTCCACTGAAGCTTTCTTT.

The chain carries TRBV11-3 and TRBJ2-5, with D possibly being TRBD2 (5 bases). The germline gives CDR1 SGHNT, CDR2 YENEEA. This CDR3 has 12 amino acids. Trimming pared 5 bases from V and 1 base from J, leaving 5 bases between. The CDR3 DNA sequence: TGTGCCAGCAGCCGGGGCCAAGAGACCCAGTACTTC. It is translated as CASSRGQETQYF.

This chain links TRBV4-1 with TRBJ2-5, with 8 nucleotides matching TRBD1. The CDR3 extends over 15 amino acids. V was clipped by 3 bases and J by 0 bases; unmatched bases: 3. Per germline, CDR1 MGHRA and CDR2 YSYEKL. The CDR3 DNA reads TGCGCCAGCAGCCATATGACAGGGGACCAAGAGACCCAGTACTTC. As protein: CASSHMTGDQETQYF.

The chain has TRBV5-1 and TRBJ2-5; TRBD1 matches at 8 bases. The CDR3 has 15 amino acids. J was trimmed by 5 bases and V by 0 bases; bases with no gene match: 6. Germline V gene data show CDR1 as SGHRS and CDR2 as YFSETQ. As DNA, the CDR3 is TGCGCCAGCAGCTTGGGGTGGACAGGGAAGGAGACCCAGTACTTC. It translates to CASSLGWTGKETQYF.

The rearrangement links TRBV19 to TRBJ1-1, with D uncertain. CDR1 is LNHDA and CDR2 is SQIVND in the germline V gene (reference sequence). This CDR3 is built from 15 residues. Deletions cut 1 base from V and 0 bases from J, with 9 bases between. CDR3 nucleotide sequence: TGTGCCAGTAGTATAGGAGGCCACATGAACACTGAAGCTTTCTTT. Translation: CASSIGGHMNTEAFF. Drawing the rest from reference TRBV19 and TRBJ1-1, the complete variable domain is DGGITQSPKYLFRKEGQNVTLSCEQNLNHDAMYWYRQDPGQGLRLIYYSQIVNDFQKGDIAEGYSVSREKKESFPLTVTSAQKNPTAFYLCASSIGGHMNTEAFFGQGTRLTVV.

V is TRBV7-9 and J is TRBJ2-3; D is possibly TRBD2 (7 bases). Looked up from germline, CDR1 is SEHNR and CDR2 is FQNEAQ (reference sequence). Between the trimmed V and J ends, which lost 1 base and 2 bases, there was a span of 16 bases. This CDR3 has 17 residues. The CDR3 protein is CASSLDSRGGFTDTQYF. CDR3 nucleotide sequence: TGTGCCAGCAGCTTAGATTCGAGGGGGGGCTTCACAGATACGCAGTATTTT.